What follows are 17 T cell receptor beta chains derived from one specimen sequenced in a study of metastatic and nonmetastatic thyroid tumors. Using MiXCR, TCRdb reanalyzed the PCR reads. In the table there are 45,000 to 55,000 clones, around 25% of which are singletons. Ahead of thyroid surgery, no patient had received treatment of any kind. Input material: blood. The origin of the receptors is a male donor with papillary thyroid cancer or a benign thyroid nodule (not recorded which). Some clones in this sample may be carry-over from other donors' samples.

The J gene is TRBJ2-3, the V gene TRBV3-1; D remains ambiguous. The CDR3 totals 13 residues. Trimming stripped 6 bases from V and 3 bases from J, with 10 bases between. CDR1 LGHDT and CDR2 YNNKEL come from the germline V gene (reference sequence). The CDR3 loop is CASRSQRTDTQYF. The CDR3 nucleotides are TGTGCCAGCAGATCTCAACGGACAGATACGCAGTATTTT.

The table lists this clone with many counts. This chain joins TRBV7-2 and TRBJ2-1; TRBD2 matches at 14 bases. The CDR3 length is 18 residues. CDR1 and CDR2 from the germline V gene are SGHTA and FQGNSA. V trimming: 1 base; J trimming: 9 bases; junction bases outside the gene matches: 11. CDR3: CASSLGPPGLAGEVEQFF. In DNA, the CDR3 is TGTGCCAGCAGCTTAGGCCCTCCGGGACTAGCGGGAGAGGTTGAGCAGTTCTTC.

This clone was found many times. The chain joins TRBV28 to TRBJ1-1, with 11 bases fitting TRBD1. The CDR3 has 15 residues. Trimming at V came to 8 bases and at J to 3 bases, leaving 8 bases not matched to a gene. Germline CDR1 and CDR2: MDHEN and SYDVKM. The CDR3 DNA reads as TGTGCCAGCCGGGACAGGGGGAATTTTTACACTGAAGCTTTCTTT. Protein: CASRDRGNFYTEAFF.

This chain uses TRBV6-1 with TRBJ2-3; D not certain. The CDR3 runs 12 residues. CDR1 MNHNS and CDR2 SASEGT come from the germline V gene. The V gene lost 5 bases and the J gene lost 6 bases, with 9 bases spanning the gap. The CDR3 loop reads CASSWGGDTQYF. The CDR3 DNA is TGTGCCAGCAGTTGGGGTGGGGATACGCAGTATTTT.

CDR3 coding DNA: TGTGCCACCCGTTTTAGCGGGGACACAGATACGCAGTATTTT. Encoded protein: CATRFSGDTDTQYF. The chain links TRBV24-1 to TRBJ2-3; 8 bases are shared with TRBD2. Germline CDR1 and CDR2: KGHDR and SFDVKD. Trimming cost V 9 bases and J 2 bases; bases outside gene matches: 6. The CDR3 spans 14 residues.

The chain joins TRBV15 to TRBJ2-5; D gene unclear. The CDR3 is 13 amino acids. Per the germline V gene, CDR1 is LNHNV and CDR2 is YYDKDF (reference sequence). V was shortened by 3 bases and J by 3 bases, with 8 bases between the two germline ends. For the CDR3, the DNA is TGTGCCACCAGCAGGACGACCGAAGAGACCCAGTACTTC. Protein sequence: CATSRTTEETQYF.

This clone was seen many times. The genes are TRBV28 and TRBJ2-5; D may match TRBD1 or TRBD2 (7 bases each). The V end lost 6 bases, the J end lost 0 bases, and 11 bases lay between the germline ends. Germline CDR1 is MDHEN and CDR2 is SYDVKM. The CDR3 loop spans 14 amino acids. Written as DNA, the CDR3 is TGTGCCAGCAGCCAGGGGGGGTACCAAGAGACCCAGTACTTC. The encoded protein is CASSQGGYQETQYF.

Written as DNA, the CDR3 is TGTGCCAGCAGCCCTCGGGGGGACCATACCGGGGAGCTGTTTTTT. Its protein is CASSPRGDHTGELFF. The J gene is TRBJ2-2, the V gene TRBV7-8, with 7 bases fitting TRBD2. CDR1 is SGHVS, CDR2 FQNEAQ, per germline. CDR3 length equals 15 residues. V dropped 5 bases and J dropped 5; count of bases not matched to a gene: 8.

This clone has a count of ten or more. The chain is built from TRBV5-1 and TRBJ2-1; 8 bases are a match to TRBD2. With V trimmed by 6 bases and J by 4 bases, 6 bases remained unmatched. The CDR3 runs to 14 residues. CDR1 and CDR2 from the germline V gene are SGHRS and YFSETQ. For the CDR3, the DNA is TGCGCCAGCAAGGAGACTAGCGATTACAATGAGCAGTTCTTC. Residues: CASKETSDYNEQFF.

This clone was seen only a few times. The gene calls are TRBV6-1 and TRBJ1-2; TRBD1 agrees at 8 bases. The CDR3 has 15 residues. With 3 bases clipped from V and 10 bases from J, the junction kept 13 bases outside the gene matches. Germline lookup yields CDR1 MNHNS and CDR2 SASEGT. CDR3 DNA: TGTGCCAGCAGTGATACAGGGGGGGCGTGTAATGTCTACACCTTC. Protein: CASSDTGGACNVYTF.

In this sample, this clone turned up many times. Other DNA sequences in this specimen translate into the identical CDR3. The chain couples TRBV7-6 to TRBJ2-3; no reliable D call. Trimming stripped 2 bases from V and 2 bases from J, with 11 bases between. CDR1 is SGHVS and CDR2 is FNYEAQ in the germline V gene. This CDR3 comprises 15 residues. Here the CDR3 reads CASSLLPEDTDTQYF. CDR3 coding DNA: TGTGCCAGCAGCTTACTCCCCGAAGACACAGATACGCAGTATTTT. The full variable domain, its missing parts supplied by reference TRBV7-6 and TRBJ2-3, is GAGVSQSPRYKVTKRGQDVALRCDPISGHVSLYWYRQALGQGPEFLTYFNYEAQQDKSGLPNDRFSAERPEGSISTLTIQRTEQRDSAMYRCASSLLPEDTDTQYFGPGTRLTVL.

The chain carries TRBV28 and TRBJ2-7; TRBD2 matches at 12 bases. Germline lookup yields CDR1 MDHEN and CDR2 SYDVKM. V lost 10 bases, J lost 3 bases, and 4 bases stayed unmatched. The CDR3 is made up of 13 amino acids. CDR3 in amino acids: CATWTSGVYEQYF. Written as DNA, the CDR3 is TGTGCCACTTGGACTAGCGGGGTCTACGAGCAGTACTTC.

V usage is TRBV5-1 and J usage is TRBJ2-1; TRBD2 matches at 7 bases. The CDR3 contains 11 residues. Germline values: CDR1 SGHRS, CDR2 YFSETQ. The CDR3 here is CALAGDNEQFF. CDR3 coding DNA: TGCGCTCTGGCGGGAGACAATGAGCAGTTCTTC. The full variable domain, in which reference TRBV5-1 and TRBJ2-1 provide the parts outside the CDR3, is KAGVTQTPRYLIKTRGQQVTLSCSPISGHRSVSWYQQTPGQGLQFLFEYFSETQRNKGNFPGRFSGRQFSNSRSEMNVSTLELGDSALYLCALAGDNEQFFGPGTRLTVL.

In its sample, this clone was seen many times. The J gene is TRBJ2-3, the V gene TRBV20-1; 12 bases are shared with TRBD2. This CDR3 is built from 16 residues. Trimming at V came to 0 bases and at J to 6 bases, leaving 7 bases not matched to a gene. Germline V CDR1 and CDR2: DFQATT, SNEGSKA (reference sequence). The CDR3 loop reads CSARDTSGRIKDTQYF. Written as DNA, the CDR3 is TGCAGTGCTAGAGATACTAGCGGGAGGATAAAGGATACGCAGTATTTT.

This clone was counted a few times. A much bigger clone sits one base away, suggesting this may be a read error. V is TRBV20-1 and J is TRBJ2-1, with D possibly called TRBD1 or TRBD2 (5 bases each). Germline CDR1 reads DFQATT; CDR2 reads SNEGSKA (reference sequence). The CDR3 runs to 12 residues. CDR3 sequence (DNA): TGCAGTGCTAGGGGACCCCGCAATGAGCAGCTCTTC. Its protein is CSARGPRNEQLF.

The chain carries TRBV20-1 and TRBJ2-2; D call uncertain. V was cut by 6 bases and J by 3 bases, with 11 bases left in between. Germline V gene sequence: CDR1 DFQATT, CDR2 SNEGSKA (reference sequence). The CDR3 consists of 13 residues. CDR3 bases: TGCAGTGCAGCCCTGGTGGACACCGGGGAGCTGTTTTTT. Protein: CSAALVDTGELFF.

The rearrangement joins TRBV7-8 to TRBJ1-2, with a tentative D call TRBD1 (6 bases). This CDR3 has 15 residues. Per germline, CDR1 SGHVS and CDR2 FQNEAQ. V was cut by 5 bases and J by 3 bases, with 16 bases left in between. CDR3 region: CASSLRGGEYYGYTF. The DNA of the CDR3 is TGTGCCAGCAGCCTACGAGGGGGGGAATACTATGGCTACACCTTC.